This T cell receptor beta chain was identified during a study of OX40 agonist ivuxolimab in advanced cancers. Study information: Cohort: around 86% men, mean age roughly 60, aged about 23 to 79. Prior anti-PD-1, anti-PD-L1 or anti-CTLA-4 therapy did not bar entry, and approximately 43% had some. Whole-study results and caveats: Relative to CD4+ cells, CD8+ T cells on average had more expanded clones.

The CDR3 sequence is 16 residues long. CDR1 MNHNS and CDR2 SASEGT come from the germline V gene. Trimming took off 3 bases at V and 7 bases at J, with 19 bases between the two ends. As for this clone: Its target is unknown.

Only in-frame clones appear in the TCRdb table, and some are missing; sequencing was by immunoSEQ multiplex PCR. The sample lists over 25,000 clones, 81% occurring once. The chain is built from TRBV6-1 and TRBJ2-1; the D gene is possibly TRBD2 (5 bases). The sample consisted of CD4+ or CD8+ T cells sorted from blood, taken in a trial of the OX40 agonist ivuxolimab. This receptor was taken from an adult with an advanced solid tumor such as melanoma, head and neck, liver or kidney cancer. CDR3 region: CASSEWGEGLRNEQFF. The CDR3 region has the DNA TGTGCCAGCAGTGAGTGGGGAGAGGGCCTTAGGAATGAGCAGTTCTTC.